These T cell receptor beta chains were read from a single sample in a study of identical twins. TCRdb reprocessed the 5' RACE reads with MiXCR, giving one entry per CDR3 protein. The sample lists roughly 700,000 distinct CDR3 sequences, less than 10% occurring once. These data also featured in a second study, about yellow fever vaccine responses in identical twins.

Sequences were obtained from PBMCs. These TCRs come from a woman younger than 30 in good health. The CDR3 runs from the conserved cysteine through the conserved F or W. Each record gives: D gene, CDR3 length, V gene, J gene, clone size, CDR3 DNA, CDR3 protein. A D gene is named only where the DNA matches it firmly. The size entry is marked missing in some rows and otherwise reads once, few, many or a size class.

D: TRBD1
length: 15
V: TRBV10-3
J: TRBJ2-5
size: .
DNA: TGTGCCATCAGGGCGACAGGGATAGACCAAGAGACCCAGTACTTC
CDR3: CAIRATGIDQETQYF

D: .
length: 15
V: TRBV7-2
J: TRBJ2-7
size: few
DNA: TGTGCCAGCAGCCCCTGGGGCGGGGGCCTCTACGAGCAGTACTTC
CDR3: CASSPWGGGLYEQYF

D: TRBD2
length: 16
V: TRBV12-3/TRBV12-4
J: TRBJ2-1
size: many
DNA: TGTGCCAGCAGCCCTCCGAGCGGGAGGGCCAAGAATGAGCAGTTCTTC
CDR3: CASSPPSGRAKNEQFF

D: .
length: 15
V: TRBV11-2
J: TRBJ2-7
size: .
DNA: TGTGCCAGCAGCTTAGATTCGCTTTACTCCTACGAGCAGTACTTC
CDR3: CASSLDSLYSYEQYF

D: TRBD2
length: 16
V: TRBV18
J: TRBJ2-3
size: .
DNA: TGTGCCAGCTCACCACAACTAGCGGGGGAGCGTAATACGCAGTATTTT
CDR3: CASSPQLAGERNTQYF

D: .
length: 15
V: TRBV6-1
J: TRBJ2-1
size: .
DNA: TGTGCCACCTACGACGGGACCGGCCCTGGGGATGAGCACTTCTTC
CDR3: CATYDGTGPGDEHFF

D: TRBD2
length: 13
V: TRBV27
J: TRBJ2-7
size: few
DNA: TGTGCCAGCAGTTCGGGACTAGCGAGTGAGCAGTACTTC
CDR3: CASSSGLASEQYF

D: .
length: 15
V: TRBV7-7
J: TRBJ2-7
size: .
DNA: TGTGCTAGCAGCTTAGACACCGGGACAACCTACGAGCAGTACTTC
CDR3: CASSLDTGTTYEQYF

D: .
length: 17
V: TRBV4-3
J: TRBJ2-6
size: many
DNA: TGCGCCAGCAGCCAAGAGGCGGGTAGTAGTGGGGCCAACGTCCTGACTTTC
CDR3: CASSQEAGSSGANVLTF

D: TRBD1
length: 17
V: TRBV29-1
J: TRBJ1-1
size: many
DNA: TGCAGCGTTATCGGAGGACAGGGTTCATCCGTGAACACTGAAGCTTTCTTT
CDR3: CSVIGGQGSSVNTEAFF

D: .
length: 16
V: TRBV12-3/TRBV12-4
J: TRBJ1-1
size: .
DNA: TGTGCCAGCAGTTTTGGCAGCCACCTAAGCGGCACTGAAGCTTTCTTT
CDR3: CASSFGSHLSGTEAFF

D: .
length: 15
V: TRBV7-2
J: TRBJ2-7
size: .
DNA: TGTGCCAGCAGCTTATTAGGGCTGAACTCCTACGAGCAGTACTTC
CDR3: CASSLLGLNSYEQYF

D: .
length: 16
V: TRBV12-3/TRBV12-4
J: TRBJ2-2
size: .
DNA: TGTGCCAGCAGATACCCCGGGTTCGGGGCGACCGGGGAGCTGTTTTTT
CDR3: CASRYPGFGATGELFF

D: TRBD1
length: 16
V: TRBV28
J: TRBJ1-6
size: few
DNA: TGTGCCAGCACCAAGAGGGGGACAGGAGGTAATTCACCCCTCCACTTT
CDR3: CASTKRGTGGNSPLHF

D: TRBD2
length: 16
V: TRBV7-2
J: TRBJ2-2
size: .
DNA: TGTGCCAGCACTTCCTACGGGGGGAAGAACACCGGGGAGCTGTTTTTT
CDR3: CASTSYGGKNTGELFF

D: .
length: 13
V: TRBV29-1
J: TRBJ1-3
size: .
DNA: TGCAGCGTCCCTCAGGGCTCTGGAAACACCATATATTTT
CDR3: CSVPQGSGNTIYF

D: .
length: 15
V: TRBV6-2/TRBV6-3
J: TRBJ2-7
size: .
DNA: TGTGCCAGCAGTTCGGTGGCCGGGCTTGGACGCGAGCAGTACTTC
CDR3: CASSSVAGLGREQYF

D: .
length: 15
V: TRBV7-2
J: TRBJ2-2
size: few
DNA: TGTGCCAGCAGCTCTGGGGGACTGAACACCGGGGAGCTGTTTTTT
CDR3: CASSSGGLNTGELFF

D: .
length: 15
V: TRBV29-1
J: TRBJ2-7
size: few
DNA: TGCAGCGTTGAGAAACCCGGGACGGAAAACTACGAGCAGTACTTC
CDR3: CSVEKPGTENYEQYF

D: .
length: 17
V: TRBV28
J: TRBJ1-5
size: .
DNA: TGTGCCAGCAGTTTATCCAGCGGCAGTGCCGGCAATCAGCCCCAGCATTTT
CDR3: CASSLSSGSAGNQPQHF

D: .
length: 14
V: TRBV29-1
J: TRBJ2-4
size: few
DNA: TGCAGCGTGGGGATGAGGGGGTCCAAAAACATTCAGTACTTC
CDR3: CSVGMRGSKNIQYF

D: .
length: 12
V: TRBV7-9
J: TRBJ2-2
size: few
DNA: TGTGCCGCACCTGCCGACACCGGGGAGCTGTTTTTT
CDR3: CAAPADTGELFF

D: TRBD2
length: 14
V: TRBV29-1
J: TRBJ2-3
size: many
DNA: TGCAGCGTTTTATCTAGCGGGAGTGCAGATACGCAGTATTTT
CDR3: CSVLSSGSADTQYF

D: .
length: 15
V: TRBV4-2
J: TRBJ2-1
size: many
DNA: TGTGCCAGCAGCCCCGGCCCGGGGGACCGCCATGAGCAGTTCTTC
CDR3: CASSPGPGDRHEQFF

D: .
length: 17
V: TRBV6-2/TRBV6-3
J: TRBJ2-1
size: .
DNA: TGTGCCAGCACCACCTCCCCAATGGCAGAATTTGACAATGAGCAGTTCTTC
CDR3: CASTTSPMAEFDNEQFF

D: .
length: 13
V: TRBV29-1
J: TRBJ2-4
size: .
DNA: TGCAGCGTAGCCCGAACAAATAAAAACATTCAGTACTTC
CDR3: CSVARTNKNIQYF

D: TRBD1
length: 14
V: TRBV7-2
J: TRBJ2-7
size: few
DNA: TGTGCCAGCGTCCGGACAGGGGGCTCCTACGAGCAGTACTTC
CDR3: CASVRTGGSYEQYF

D: TRBD1
length: 16
V: TRBV4-3
J: TRBJ2-2
size: .
DNA: TGCGCCAGCAGCCAGGTGGGGACAGGGCAGGTCGGGGAGCTGTTTTTT
CDR3: CASSQVGTGQVGELFF

D: TRBD2
length: 16
V: TRBV18
J: TRBJ2-7
size: few
DNA: TGTGCCAGCTCCCCCGGGGGGGCCCCCCTCTCCTACGAGCAGTACTTC
CDR3: CASSPGGAPLSYEQYF

D: .
length: 14
V: TRBV7-2
J: TRBJ2-5
size: few
DNA: TGTGCCAGCAGTTCCGGGACAATCAAAGAGACCCAGTACTTC
CDR3: CASSSGTIKETQYF

D: TRBD1
length: 13
V: TRBV20-1
J: TRBJ2-7
size: few
DNA: TGCAGTGCTAGAAGGGACAGCCTCTACGAGCAGTACTTC
CDR3: CSARRDSLYEQYF

D: .
length: 14
V: TRBV14
J: TRBJ2-1
size: .
DNA: TGTGCCAGCAGCCAAAGTCAGGGTAACAATGAGCAGTTCTTC
CDR3: CASSQSQGNNEQFF

D: .
length: 15
V: TRBV21-1
J: TRBJ1-2
size: .
DNA: TGTGCCAGCAGCATCAGGGGAGGATGGAGCTATGGCTACACCTTC
CDR3: CASSIRGGWSYGYTF

D: .
length: 15
V: TRBV2
J: TRBJ1-5
size: few
DNA: TGTGCCAGCAGTGAAGTTGGGGCCCCCAATCAGCCCCAGCATTTT
CDR3: CASSEVGAPNQPQHF

D: .
length: 14
V: TRBV7-9
J: TRBJ2-5
size: many
DNA: TGTGCCAGCAGCTTAGGTGGGCGCCAAGAGACCCAGTACTTC
CDR3: CASSLGGRQETQYF

D: .
length: 14
V: TRBV7-2
J: TRBJ2-1
size: many
DNA: TGTGCCAGCAGCTTAGGCCAGGGCTCCGATGAGCAGTTCTTC
CDR3: CASSLGQGSDEQFF

D: .
length: 12
V: TRBV21-1
J: TRBJ2-7
size: few
DNA: TGTGCCAGCAGCAAAAGGGGCCACGAGCAGTACTTC
CDR3: CASSKRGHEQYF

D: TRBD2
length: 18
V: TRBV27
J: TRBJ2-2
size: many
DNA: TGTGCCAGCAGTCCACGGACTAGCGGGAGCGGGGACACCGGGGAGCTGTTTTTT
CDR3: CASSPRTSGSGDTGELFF

D: .
length: 15
V: TRBV19
J: TRBJ2-2
size: few
DNA: TGTGCCAGTAGATTCATGGCCGCGGCCGCCGGGGAGCTGTTTTTT
CDR3: CASRFMAAAAGELFF

D: TRBD2
length: 17
V: TRBV3-1
J: TRBJ2-1
size: .
DNA: TGTGCCAGCAGCCAAGAATCTAGCGGGGGGCCAGACAATGAGCAGTTCTTC
CDR3: CASSQESSGGPDNEQFF

D: .
length: 13
V: TRBV5-1
J: TRBJ1-1
size: many
DNA: TGCGCCAGCAGCCGGAACTTGAACACTGAAGCTTTCTTT
CDR3: CASSRNLNTEAFF

D: .
length: 14
V: TRBV29-1
J: TRBJ2-7
size: few
DNA: TGCAGCGTTGGAACAGGGAGTTTTACCTACGAGCAGTACTTC
CDR3: CSVGTGSFTYEQYF

D: .
length: 14
V: TRBV28
J: TRBJ1-4
size: .
DNA: TGTGCCAGCAGTTACAGTCCAACTAATGAAAAACTGTTTTTT
CDR3: CASSYSPTNEKLFF